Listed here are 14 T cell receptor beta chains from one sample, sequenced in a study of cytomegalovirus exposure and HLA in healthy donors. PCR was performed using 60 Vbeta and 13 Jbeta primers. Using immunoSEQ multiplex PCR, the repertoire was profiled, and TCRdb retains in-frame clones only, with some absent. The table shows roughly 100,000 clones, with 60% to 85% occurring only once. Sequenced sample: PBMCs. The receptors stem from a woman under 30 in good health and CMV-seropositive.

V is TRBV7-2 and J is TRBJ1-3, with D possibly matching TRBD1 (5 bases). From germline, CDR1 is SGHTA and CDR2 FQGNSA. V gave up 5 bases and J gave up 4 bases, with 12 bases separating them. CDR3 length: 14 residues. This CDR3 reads CASSLGGAGNTIYF. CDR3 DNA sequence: TGTGCCAGCAGCCTTGGTGGGGCAGGAAACACCATATATTTT.

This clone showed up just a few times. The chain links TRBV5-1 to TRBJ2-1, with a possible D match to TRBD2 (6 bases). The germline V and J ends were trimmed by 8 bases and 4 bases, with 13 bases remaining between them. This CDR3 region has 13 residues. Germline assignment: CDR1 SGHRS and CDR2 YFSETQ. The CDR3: CASRYGGYNEQFF. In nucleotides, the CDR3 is TGCGCCAGTAGGTACGGAGGGTACAATGAGCAGTTCTTC.

The CDR3 here is CASSLTSGTYNEQFF. CDR3 coding DNA: TGTGCCAGCAGCCTAACTAGCGGGACCTACAATGAGCAGTTCTTC. The chain recombines TRBV7-2 with TRBJ2-1; 10 bases are shared with TRBD2. Germline lookup yields CDR1 SGHTA and CDR2 FQGNSA. The CDR3 sequence is 15 residues long. V trimming: 5 bases; J trimming: 2 bases; junction bases outside the gene matches: 3.

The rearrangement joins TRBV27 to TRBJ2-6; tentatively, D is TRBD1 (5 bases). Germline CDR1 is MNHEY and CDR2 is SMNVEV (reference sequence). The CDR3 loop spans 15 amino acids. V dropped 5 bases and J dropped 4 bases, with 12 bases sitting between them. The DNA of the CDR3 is TGTGCCAGCAGTAGTCTAGGGGTAGGGGCCAACGTCCTGACTTTC. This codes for CASSSLGVGANVLTF.

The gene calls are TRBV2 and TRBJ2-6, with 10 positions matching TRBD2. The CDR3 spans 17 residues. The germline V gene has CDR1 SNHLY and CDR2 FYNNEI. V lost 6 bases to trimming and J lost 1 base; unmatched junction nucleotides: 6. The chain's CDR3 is CASRAGTSVSGANVLTF. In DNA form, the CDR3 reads TGTGCCAGCAGAGCCGGGACTAGCGTATCTGGGGCCAACGTCCTGACTTTC.

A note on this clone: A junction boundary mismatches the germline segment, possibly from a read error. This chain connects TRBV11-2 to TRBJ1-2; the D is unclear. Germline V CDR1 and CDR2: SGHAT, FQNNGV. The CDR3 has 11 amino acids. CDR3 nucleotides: TGTGCCAGCAGCCCACAAACTAGACTATACTTC. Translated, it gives CASSPQTRLYF.

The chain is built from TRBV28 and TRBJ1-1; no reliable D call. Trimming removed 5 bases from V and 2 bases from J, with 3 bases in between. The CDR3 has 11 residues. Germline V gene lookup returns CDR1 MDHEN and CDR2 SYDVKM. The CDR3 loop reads CASSHNTEAFF. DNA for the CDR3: TGTGCCAGCAGTCATAACACTGAAGCTTTCTTT.

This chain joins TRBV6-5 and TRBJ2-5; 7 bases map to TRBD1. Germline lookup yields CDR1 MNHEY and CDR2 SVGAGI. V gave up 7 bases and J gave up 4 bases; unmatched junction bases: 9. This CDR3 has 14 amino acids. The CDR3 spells CASIPRAGGETQYF. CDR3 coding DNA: TGTGCCAGCATCCCAAGGGCAGGGGGAGAGACCCAGTACTTC.

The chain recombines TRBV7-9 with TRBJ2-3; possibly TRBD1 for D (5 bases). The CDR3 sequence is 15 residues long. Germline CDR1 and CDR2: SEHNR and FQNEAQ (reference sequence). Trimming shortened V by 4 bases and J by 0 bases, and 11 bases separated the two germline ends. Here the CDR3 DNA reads TGTGCCAGCAGCTCCACTGGGGCTAGCACAGATACGCAGTATTTT. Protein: CASSSTGASTDTQYF.

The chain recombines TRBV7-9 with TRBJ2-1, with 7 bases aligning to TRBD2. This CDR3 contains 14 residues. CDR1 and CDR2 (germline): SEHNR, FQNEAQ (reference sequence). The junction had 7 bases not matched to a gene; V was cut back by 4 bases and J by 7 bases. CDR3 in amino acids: CASSSTLAENEQFF. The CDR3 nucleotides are TGTGCCAGCAGCTCCACGCTAGCGGAAAATGAGCAGTTCTTC. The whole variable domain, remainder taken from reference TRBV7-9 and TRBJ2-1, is DTGVSQNPRHKITKRGQNVTFRCDPISEHNRLYWYRQTLGQGPEFLTYFQNEAQLEKSRLLSDRFSAERPKGSFSTLEIQRTEQGDSAMYLCASSSTLAENEQFFGPGTRLTVL.

The CDR3 nucleotides read TGTGCCAGCAGCTTGGCCGGGACAGGCGCTTACTATGGCTACACCTTC. Translated: CASSLAGTGAYYGYTF. The chain uses TRBV7-2 and TRBJ1-2, with 8 bases identical to TRBD1. The J segment lost 3 bases and the V segment lost 3 bases, leaving 9 bases of the junction unmatched. CDR1 is SGHTA, CDR2 FQGNSA, per germline. The CDR3 spans 16 residues.

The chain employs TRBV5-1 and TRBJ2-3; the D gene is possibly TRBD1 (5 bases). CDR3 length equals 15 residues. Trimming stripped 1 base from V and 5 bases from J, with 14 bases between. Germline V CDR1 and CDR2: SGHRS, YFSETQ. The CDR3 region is CASSLLGQGKDTQYF. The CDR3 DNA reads TGCGCCAGCAGCTTGTTAGGGCAGGGTAAAGATACGCAGTATTTT.

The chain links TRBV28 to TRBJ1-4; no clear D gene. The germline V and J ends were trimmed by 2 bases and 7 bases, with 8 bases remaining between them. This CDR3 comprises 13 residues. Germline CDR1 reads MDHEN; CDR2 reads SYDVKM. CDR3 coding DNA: TGTGCCAGCAGTTTACCCGGGGTTGAAAAACTGTTTTTT. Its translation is CASSLPGVEKLFF.

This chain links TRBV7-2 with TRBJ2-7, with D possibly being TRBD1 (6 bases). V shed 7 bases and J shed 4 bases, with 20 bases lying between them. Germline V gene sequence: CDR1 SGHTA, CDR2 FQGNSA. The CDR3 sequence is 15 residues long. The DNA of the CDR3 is TGTGCCAGCACCCCTACAGGGAAAAGCTTGTACGAGCAGTACTTC. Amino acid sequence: CASTPTGKSLYEQYF.